Listed here is a single T cell receptor beta chain. Clones were sequenced by immunoSEQ multiplex PCR, and TCRdb holds only the in-frame ones, with some missing. The repertoire has approximately 96,000 clones, 92% of them found once; the top ten carry roughly 2.3%. This sample is part of a study of T cell changes during pregnancy in multiple sclerosis. The CDR3 runs to 15 residues. V lost 6 bases, J lost 0 bases, and 13 bases lay in between. Germline CDR1 reads MRHNA; CDR2 reads SNTAGT. This sequence was found in a female donor in good health, enrolled as a control in a pregnancy study. The material was peripheral blood, obtained after pregnancy. V is TRBV6-4 and J is TRBJ2-3, with D tentatively TRBD1 (5 bases). CDR3 sequence: CASSLGETSTDTQYF. In DNA form, the CDR3 reads TGTGCCAGCAGCTTAGGGGAAACTAGCACAGATACGCAGTATTTT.